This TCR beta chain was identified in a study of T cell changes during pregnancy in multiple sclerosis. This clone was observed once. The CDR3 consists of 15 residues. The germline V gene encodes CDR1 LGHNT and CDR2 FRNRAP. The germline V and J ends were trimmed by 6 bases and 4 bases, with 19 bases remaining between them. Method: immunoSEQ multiplex PCR; TCRdb's copy keeps in-frame clones and lacks some. This table holds some 100,000 clones, about nine tenths found once. The TCR originated in a female donor with multiple sclerosis, enrolled in a pregnancy study. This sample comprised peripheral blood, obtained in the second trimester of pregnancy. The J gene is TRBJ2-7, the V gene TRBV12-5, with D possibly TRBD1 on 6 matching bases. The CDR3 loop is CASGPSSRGPYEQYF. Written as DNA, the CDR3 is TGTGCTAGTGGCCCTTCATCCAGGGGCCCTTACGAGCAGTACTTC.